The present T cell receptor (beta chain) was sequenced within a study of a mutant IDH1 vaccine in newly diagnosed glioma. The overall study: Vaccination followed radiotherapy alone by 4-6 weeks, or accompanied temozolomide cycles. Most patients had received both radiotherapy and temozolomide, the prior options being radiotherapy, temozolomide, or both. Males made up roughly 62% and females about 40% of treated patients, whose mean age was about 40 years.

CDR1 ENHRY and CDR2 SYGVKD come from the germline V gene. CDR3 length: 14 amino acids. V lost 9 bases to trimming and J lost 0 bases, with 13 bases between them. The time point denotes: week 35, safety follow-up. Every single dose of the vaccine, 300 ug of mutant IDH1 20-mer peptide, came with topical imiquimod. Regarding this clone: The target antigen is unknown.

Sequencing used immunoSEQ multiplex PCR; TCRdb keeps in-frame clones, though not all of them. This sample has some 70,000 clones, with around 82% found just once. V and J are TRBV10-3 and TRBJ2-3, with a tentative D call TRBD1 (6 bases). This clonotype was obtained from a man younger than 35 with glioma. Sequencing used PBMCs, obtained from a glioma patient whose treatment included an IDH1 peptide vaccine. The CDR3, as DNA: TGTGCCATTGGGGCGGACAGAAGCACAGATACGCAGTATTTT. Encoded protein: CAIGADRSTDTQYF.